This TCR beta chain was obtained from a study of graft-versus-host responses after intestinal transplantation. General observations from the study: Early post-transplant HvG declines were associated with peak circulating GvH clone levels. Investigators detected GvH clones in recipient marrow, with some emerging earlier in ileum or blood. Allografts carried high graft-versus-host to host-versus-graft clonal ratios in patients having graft-donor T cell macrochimerism.

Only in-frame clones appear in the TCRdb table, and some are missing; sequencing was by immunoSEQ multiplex PCR. The data show approximately 85,000 clones, around 93% seen once. From germline, CDR1 is MNHEY and CDR2 SMNVEV (reference sequence). The CDR3 loop spans 15 amino acids. On this clone: Its target is not known.

The chain recombines TRBV27 with TRBJ2-5; D may be TRBD1 (7 bases). The J call may be in error: the DNA end matches TRBJ2-7 better. The sequence was collected from a human donor who was the organ donor for an intestinal transplant. Sequences were derived from unstimulated CD8+ T cells sorted from spleen or lymph node cells, sampled before transplant. CDR3 in amino acids: CASTPRAGGSYEQYF. The CDR3 nucleotides are TGTGCCAGCACCCCGAGGGCAGGGGGGTCCTACGAGCAGTACTTC.